This TCR beta chain was recovered during a study of shared clonotypes between healthy human individuals. The assay was run at deep level. Repertoires were generated with immunoSEQ multiplex PCR, while TCRdb's copy carries only in-frame clones and drops some. This repertoire shows millions of clones, just under 95% found once; its top ten account for roughly 1%. Naive CD8 isolation took CD45RO-negative cells positively selected for CCR7 and excluded terminally differentiated effector memory CD45RA+ cells. Germline assignment: CDR1 MNHEY and CDR2 SVGAGI. The CDR3 runs to 13 residues. V was pared by 1 base and J by 5 bases, with 7 bases between.

The sample comprised naive CD8+ T cells sorted from blood. The source is a man between 18 and 35 years old in good health. This chain joins TRBV6-5 and TRBJ2-3; D might be TRBD1 (5 bases). The CDR3 DNA reads TGTGCCAGCAGTTACTTCAGGGAAGATACGCAGTATTTT. This translates into CASSYFREDTQYF.